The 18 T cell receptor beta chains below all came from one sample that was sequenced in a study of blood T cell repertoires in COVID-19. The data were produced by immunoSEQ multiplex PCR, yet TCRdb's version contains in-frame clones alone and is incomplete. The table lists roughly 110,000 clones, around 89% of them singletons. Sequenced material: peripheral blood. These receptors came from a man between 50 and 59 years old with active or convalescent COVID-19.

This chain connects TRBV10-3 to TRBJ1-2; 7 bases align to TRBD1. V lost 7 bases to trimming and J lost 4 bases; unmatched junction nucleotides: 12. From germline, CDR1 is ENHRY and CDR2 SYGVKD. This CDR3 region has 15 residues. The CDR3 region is CAITRDWDSFYGYTF. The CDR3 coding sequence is TGTGCCATCACCAGAGATTGGGACAGTTTCTATGGCTACACCTTC.

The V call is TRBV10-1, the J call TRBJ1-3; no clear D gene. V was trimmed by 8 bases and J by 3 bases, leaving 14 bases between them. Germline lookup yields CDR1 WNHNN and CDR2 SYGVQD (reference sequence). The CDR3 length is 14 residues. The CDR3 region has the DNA TGCGCCAGCCCATTCAGGCCCCTTGGAAACACCATATATTTT. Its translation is CASPFRPLGNTIYF.

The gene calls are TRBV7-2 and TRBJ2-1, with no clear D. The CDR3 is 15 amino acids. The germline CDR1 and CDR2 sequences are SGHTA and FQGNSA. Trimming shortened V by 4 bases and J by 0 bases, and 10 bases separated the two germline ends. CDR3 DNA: TGTGCCAGCAGCTCTGACACGTTCTCCTACAATGAGCAGTTCTTC. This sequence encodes CASSSDTFSYNEQFF. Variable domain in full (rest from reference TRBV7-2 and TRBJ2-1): GAGVSQSPSNKVTEKGKDVELRCDPISGHTALYWYRQSLGQGLEFLIYFQGNSAPDKSGLPSDRFSAERTGGSVSTLTIQRTQQEDSAVYLCASSSDTFSYNEQFFGPGTRLTVL.

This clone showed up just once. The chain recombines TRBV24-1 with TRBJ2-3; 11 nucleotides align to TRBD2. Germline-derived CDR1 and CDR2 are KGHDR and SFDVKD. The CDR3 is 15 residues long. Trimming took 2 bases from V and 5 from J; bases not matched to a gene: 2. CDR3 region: CATSDYLAGGDTQYF. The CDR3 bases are TGTGCCACCAGTGATTACCTAGCGGGAGGAGATACGCAGTATTTT.

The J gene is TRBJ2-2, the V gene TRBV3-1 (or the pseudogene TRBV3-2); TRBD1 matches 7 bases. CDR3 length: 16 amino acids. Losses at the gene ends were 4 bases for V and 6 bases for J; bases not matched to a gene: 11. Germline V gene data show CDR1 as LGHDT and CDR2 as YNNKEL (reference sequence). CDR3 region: CASSPAFEGGPGELFF. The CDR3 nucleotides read TGTGCCAGCAGCCCCGCTTTTGAAGGGGGCCCCGGGGAGCTGTTTTTT.

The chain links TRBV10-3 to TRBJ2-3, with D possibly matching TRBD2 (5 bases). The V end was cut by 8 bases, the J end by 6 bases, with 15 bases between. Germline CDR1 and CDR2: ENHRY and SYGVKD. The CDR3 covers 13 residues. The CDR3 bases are TGTGCCATCGTAGCGTCACCATCTGATACGCAGTATTTT. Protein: CAIVASPSDTQYF.

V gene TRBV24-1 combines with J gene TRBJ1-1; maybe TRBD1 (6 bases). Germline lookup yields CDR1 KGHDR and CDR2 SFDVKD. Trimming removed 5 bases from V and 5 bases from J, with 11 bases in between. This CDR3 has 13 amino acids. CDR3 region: CATSGNRDTEAFF. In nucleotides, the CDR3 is TGTGCCACCAGTGGTAACAGGGATACTGAAGCTTTCTTT.

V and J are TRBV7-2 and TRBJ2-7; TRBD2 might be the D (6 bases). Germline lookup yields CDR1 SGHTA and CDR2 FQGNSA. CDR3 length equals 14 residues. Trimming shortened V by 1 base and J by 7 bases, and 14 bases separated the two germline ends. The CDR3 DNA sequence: TGTGCCAGCAGCTTAGGTGGGAGGAATGGTGAGCAGTACTTC. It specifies CASSLGGRNGEQYF.

CDR3 nucleotide sequence: TGTGCCAGCAGTGCAACCGGGACAGCGGGTTCCGGGGAGCTGTTTTTT. Its protein is CASSATGTAGSGELFF. The J gene is TRBJ2-2, the V gene TRBV6-4; weak D call: TRBD1 (7 bases). Per the germline V gene, CDR1 is MRHNA and CDR2 is SNTAGT. Trimming shortened V by 4 bases and J by 6 bases, and 18 bases separated the two germline ends. This CDR3 has 16 amino acids.

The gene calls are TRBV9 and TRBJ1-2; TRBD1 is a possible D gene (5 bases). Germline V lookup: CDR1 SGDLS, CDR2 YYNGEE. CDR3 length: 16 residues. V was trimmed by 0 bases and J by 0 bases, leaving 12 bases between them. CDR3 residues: CASSVATGLANYGYTF. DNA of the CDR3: TGTGCCAGCAGCGTAGCGACGGGACTAGCTAACTATGGCTACACCTTC.

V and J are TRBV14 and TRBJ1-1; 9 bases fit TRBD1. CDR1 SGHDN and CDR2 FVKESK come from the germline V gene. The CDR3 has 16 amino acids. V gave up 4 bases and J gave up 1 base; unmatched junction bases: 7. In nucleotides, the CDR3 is TGTGCCAGCAGCCGGGACAGGGTAGCTACGAACACTGAAGCTTTCTTT. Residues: CASSRDRVATNTEAFF.

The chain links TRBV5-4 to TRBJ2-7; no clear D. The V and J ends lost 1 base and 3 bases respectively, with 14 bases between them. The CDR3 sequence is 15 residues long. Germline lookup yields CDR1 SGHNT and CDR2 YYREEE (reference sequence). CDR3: CASSLSQDNGYEQYF. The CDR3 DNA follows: TGTGCCAGCAGCTTGAGCCAGGATAATGGCTACGAGCAGTACTTC. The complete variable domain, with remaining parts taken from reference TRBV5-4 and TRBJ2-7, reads ETGVTQSPTHLIKTRGQQVTLRCSSQSGHNTVSWYQQALGQGPQFIFQYYREEENGRGNFPPRFSGLQFPNYSSELNVNALELDDSALYLCASSLSQDNGYEQYFGPGTRLTVT.

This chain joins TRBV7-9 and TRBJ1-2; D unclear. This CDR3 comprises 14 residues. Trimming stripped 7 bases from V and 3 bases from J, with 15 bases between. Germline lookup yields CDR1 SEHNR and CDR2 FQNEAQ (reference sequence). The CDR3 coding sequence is TGTGCCAGCACCTTTCCCGCGGTTGACTATGGCTACACCTTC. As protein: CASTFPAVDYGYTF.

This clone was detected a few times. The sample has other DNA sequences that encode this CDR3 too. In nucleotides, the CDR3 is TGCGCCAGCAGCTTGGCCTGGGGGGTTAACACTGAAGCTTTCTTT. Its translation: CASSLAWGVNTEAFF. V gene TRBV5-1 combines with J gene TRBJ1-1, with a weak D call TRBD1 (5 bases). The V gene lost 0 bases and the J gene lost 2 bases, with 11 bases spanning the gap. There are 15 residues in the CDR3. The germline V gene encodes CDR1 SGHRS and CDR2 YFSETQ. Combining the CDR3 with reference TRBV5-1 and TRBJ1-1 gives the whole variable domain KAGVTQTPRYLIKTRGQQVTLSCSPISGHRSVSWYQQTPGQGLQFLFEYFSETQRNKGNFPGRFSGRQFSNSRSEMNVSTLELGDSALYLCASSLAWGVNTEAFFGQGTRLTVV.

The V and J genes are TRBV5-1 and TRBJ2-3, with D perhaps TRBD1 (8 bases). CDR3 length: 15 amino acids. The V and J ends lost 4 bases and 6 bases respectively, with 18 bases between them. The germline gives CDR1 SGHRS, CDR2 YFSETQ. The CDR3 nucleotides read TGCGCCAGCAGCGCCCAGGGGGCGGGGGTCGATACGCAGTATTTT. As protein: CASSAQGAGVDTQYF.

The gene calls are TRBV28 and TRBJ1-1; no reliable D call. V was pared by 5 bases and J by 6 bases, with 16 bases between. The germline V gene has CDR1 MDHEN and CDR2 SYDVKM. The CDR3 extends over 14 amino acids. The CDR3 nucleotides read TGTGCCAGCAGTCCCCACAGAACCGACGCTGAAGCTTTCTTT. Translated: CASSPHRTDAEAFF.

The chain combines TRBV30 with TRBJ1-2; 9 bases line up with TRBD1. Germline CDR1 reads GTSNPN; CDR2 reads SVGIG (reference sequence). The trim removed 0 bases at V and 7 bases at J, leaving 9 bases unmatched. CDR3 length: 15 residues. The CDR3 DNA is TGTGCCTGGAGTGTACTAGGGACAGGGACTGCTGGCTACACCTTC. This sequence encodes CAWSVLGTGTAGYTF.

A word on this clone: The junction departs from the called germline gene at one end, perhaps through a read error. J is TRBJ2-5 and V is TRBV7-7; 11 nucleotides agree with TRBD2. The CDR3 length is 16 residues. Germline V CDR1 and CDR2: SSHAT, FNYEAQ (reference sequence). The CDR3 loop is CASSPGLAGGKETQYF. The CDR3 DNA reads TGTGCTAGCAGCCCCGGGTTAGCGGGAGGGAAAGAGACCCAGTACTTC.